The following is a T cell receptor beta chain sequence with its context. Antigen: not known. TCR beta CDR3 amplification used RNA transcripts. RT-PCR with HTBI primers came first, then second-round multiplex PCR. TCRdb redid the calling of the multiplex PCR reads with MiXCR, one entry per CDR3 protein. The data show over a million distinct CDR3 sequences, about 38% seen once. This specimen belongs to a study of Graves' ophthalmopathy and Graves' hyperthyroidism. The overall study: Researchers classed hyperthyroidism as stable given no ophthalmopathy within 18 months of follow-up.

Study findings and constraints: The authors also found most expanded thyroid clonotypes above 0.001 frequency in blood. Cross-validated, the 13-signature model showed 87.88%/81.08% sensitivity/specificity, and 80%/75% in the test set.

Sequenced input: peripheral blood or thyroid tissue (not recorded which). This clonotype was obtained from an adult man with Graves' hyperthyroidism.

CDR3 bases: TGTGCCTGGAGTGTACAAGGAAGTGAAGCTTTCTTT. Translation: CAWSVQGSEAFF. V usage is TRBV30 and J usage is TRBJ1-1; D gene uncertain. V lost 0 bases to trimming and J lost 7 bases, with 9 bases between them. There are 12 residues in the CDR3. Germline V gene lookup returns CDR1 GTSNPN and CDR2 SVGIG (reference sequence).